Below are 22 T cell receptor beta chains sequenced from a single sample in a study of blood T cell repertoires in COVID-19. Some clones are missing from TCRdb's copy, which holds only in-frame ones; the method was immunoSEQ multiplex PCR. The sample has roughly 45,000 clones; roughly 85% are singletons. The specimen was peripheral blood. The receptors here all came from a human donor in a cohort sampled during active COVID-19.

CDR3 protein: CASSKWRQSPQETQYF. DNA for the CDR3: TGTGCCAGCAGCAAGTGGCGACAGAGCCCCCAAGAGACCCAGTACTTC. J is TRBJ2-5 and V is TRBV21-1; the tabulated D call, TRBD1, remains unverified against the DNA. TRBV21-1 is deemed a pseudogene. This CDR3 is 16 amino acids long.

This sequence joins TRBV6-2 or TRBV6-3 and TRBJ2-7; 9 nucleotides match TRBD1. J gave up 1 base and V 6 bases, and 7 bases lay outside the gene matches. This CDR3 spans 15 amino acids. Germline loops: CDR1 MNHEY, CDR2 SVGEGT. For the CDR3, the DNA is TGTGCCAGCAGCTTCCTCGGGACAGGGTCCTACGAGCAGTACTTC. It translates to CASSFLGTGSYEQYF.

The J gene is TRBJ2-1, the V gene TRBV5-1; no firm D call. The V gene lost 0 bases and the J gene lost 3 bases, with 7 bases spanning the gap. Per the germline V gene, CDR1 is SGHRS and CDR2 is YFSETQ. This CDR3 comprises 14 residues. The CDR3 protein is CASSLGALYNEQFF. The CDR3 nucleotides read TGCGCCAGCAGCTTGGGGGCGCTCTACAATGAGCAGTTCTTC.

This chain connects TRBV28 to TRBJ1-4, with 7 positions matching TRBD1. J lost 8 bases, V lost 3 bases, and 12 bases had no gene match. The length of the CDR3 is 16 residues. Germline lookup yields CDR1 MDHEN and CDR2 SYDVKM. The DNA for the CDR3 is TGTGCCAGCAGTTTTTATGTGACAGGGCAGCGCGAAAAACTGTTTTTT. Translated: CASSFYVTGQREKLFF.

J is TRBJ1-1 and V is TRBV11-1, with D maybe TRBD1 (5 bases). CDR1 and CDR2 from the germline V gene are SGHAT and FQDESV (reference sequence). V dropped 2 bases and J dropped 9 bases, with 16 bases sitting between them. The CDR3 spans 14 residues. CDR3 region: CASSLPTDTPKAFF. As DNA, the CDR3 is TGTGCCAGCAGCTTACCGACGGACACCCCGAAAGCTTTCTTT.

The chain carries TRBV6-5 and TRBJ1-1; a weak D match, TRBD1 (6 bases). This CDR3 spans 14 amino acids. The V end was cut by 6 bases, the J end by 3 bases, with 14 bases between. CDR1 is MNHEY, CDR2 SVGAGI, per germline. The CDR3 is CASRSTGRDTEAFF. The CDR3 nucleotides are TGTGCCAGCAGATCTACAGGGAGGGACACTGAAGCTTTCTTT.

This clone was seen only a few times. This sequence joins TRBV14 and TRBJ2-7, with 8 nucleotides matching TRBD2. Germline trimming cut 1 base from V and 2 bases from J; bases unmatched to any gene: 10. Germline loops: CDR1 SGHDN, CDR2 FVKESK. The CDR3 loop spans 17 amino acids. CDR3 loop: CASSQGTSGGDPYEQYF. For the CDR3, the DNA is TGTGCCAGCAGCCAAGGGACGTCGGGGGGGGACCCCTACGAGCAGTACTTC.

This clone was seen only a few times. The chain carries TRBV6-2 or TRBV6-3 and TRBJ1-2, with 7 positions matching TRBD1. The trim removed 3 bases at V and 1 base at J, leaving 11 bases unmatched. Germline V gene lookup returns CDR1 MNHEY and CDR2 SVGEGT. CDR3 size: 17 residues. CDR3 nucleotide sequence: TGTGCCAGCAGTTATAAGATGAAGGGACAGCGTAACTATGGCTACACCTTC. This codes for CASSYKMKGQRNYGYTF.

This chain connects TRBV10-3 to TRBJ1-4; D gene unclear. V lost 3 bases to trimming and J lost 5 bases, with 13 bases between them. This CDR3 spans 15 amino acids. CDR1 and CDR2 from the germline V gene are ENHRY and SYGVKD. DNA for the CDR3: TGTGCCATCAGTGATTTGGGCGGGAAGAATGAAAAACTGTTTTTT. Amino acids: CAISDLGGKNEKLFF.

This sequence joins TRBV24-1 and TRBJ2-5, with D perhaps TRBD2 (5 bases). Germline V gives CDR1 KGHDR, CDR2 SFDVKD. The V gene lost 1 base and the J gene lost 2 bases, with 13 bases spanning the gap. The CDR3 totals 16 residues. The CDR3 loop is CATSDFRLPFQETQYF. For the CDR3, the DNA is TGTGCCACCAGTGATTTCAGACTACCCTTTCAAGAGACCCAGTACTTC.

The V and J genes are TRBV5-6 and TRBJ2-7; 10 nucleotides match TRBD1. CDR1 SGHDT and CDR2 YYEEEE come from the germline V gene. The CDR3 loop spans 14 amino acids. The trim removed 3 bases at V and 4 bases at J, leaving 4 bases unmatched. This CDR3 is CASSSGTGAYEQYF. In DNA form, the CDR3 reads TGTGCCAGCAGCTCCGGGACAGGGGCGTACGAGCAGTACTTC.

There are a few counts of this clone. This chain joins TRBV9 and TRBJ1-2; 8 bases line up with TRBD1. Germline-derived CDR1 and CDR2 are SGDLS and YYNGEE. The V and J ends lost 1 base and 7 bases, in that order; junction bases with no gene match: 9. The CDR3 length is 15 residues. The CDR3 protein is CASSVLAGGGGGYTF. DNA of the CDR3: TGTGCCAGCAGCGTATTGGCAGGGGGCGGAGGTGGCTACACCTTC.

The chain joins TRBV19 to TRBJ1-3; D is unresolved. The CDR3 loop spans 13 amino acids. Deletions cut 9 bases from V and 4 bases from J, with 13 bases between. The V gene's germline CDR1 is LNHDA and CDR2 SQIVND (reference sequence). CDR3 sequence: CASNDISGNTIYF. The CDR3 DNA is TGTGCCAGCAACGACATATCGGGAAACACCATATATTTT.

The chain links TRBV10-3 to TRBJ1-2; 7 bases fit TRBD1. Unmatched junction bases numbered 8, after V lost 2 bases and J lost 5 bases. Looked up from germline, CDR1 is ENHRY and CDR2 is SYGVKD. CDR3 length equals 15 residues. The CDR3 loop is CAISEPEQGQYGYTF. The CDR3 nucleotides are TGTGCCATCAGTGAGCCCGAACAGGGACAGTATGGCTACACCTTC.

The V gene is TRBV6-5, the J gene TRBJ1-1; TRBD1 might be the D (6 bases). CDR3 size: 15 residues. Looked up from germline, CDR1 is MNHEY and CDR2 is SVGAGI. V shed 7 bases and J shed 1 base, with 16 bases lying between them. The CDR3 DNA is TGTGCCAGCAATACGTACAGGGCATGGAACACTGAAGCTTTCTTT. Residues: CASNTYRAWNTEAFF.

The chain joins TRBV12-3 or TRBV12-4 to TRBJ1-1; TRBD1 is a possible D gene (6 bases). Trimming removed 5 bases from V and 4 bases from J, with 8 bases in between. This CDR3 is 12 amino acids long. CDR3 nucleotide sequence: TGTGCCAGCAGTACAGGGACCACTGAAGCTTTCTTT. Translated, it gives CASSTGTTEAFF.

The gene calls are TRBV4-3 and TRBJ1-1, with a possible D match to TRBD1 (6 bases). CDR1 and CDR2 (germline): LGHNA, YSLEER. V was trimmed by 0 bases and J by 11 bases, leaving 13 bases between them. The CDR3 runs 13 residues. CDR3 in amino acids: CASSQDFRTAAFF. The CDR3 DNA reads as TGCGCCAGCAGCCAAGACTTCCGGACAGCGGCTTTCTTT.

The chain couples TRBV7-8 to TRBJ2-5; D unresolved. The CDR3 is 12 amino acids. Trimming stripped 5 bases from V and 2 bases from J, with 6 bases between. CDR1 and CDR2 from the germline V gene are SGHVS and FQNEAQ. CDR3 nucleotides: TGTGCCAGCAGCATCCTTCAAGAGACCCAGTACTTC. It specifies CASSILQETQYF.

The chain carries TRBV7-6 and TRBJ2-5; D perhaps matches TRBD2 (5 bases). The CDR3 has 15 residues. CDR1 and CDR2 from the germline V gene are SGHVS and FNYEAQ. V shed 5 bases and J shed 2 bases, with 15 bases lying between them. In DNA, the CDR3 is TGTGCCAGCAGCCCCCGGAGGACTGGGCAAGAGACCCAGTACTTC. Translation gives CASSPRRTGQETQYF. Full variable domain (outside the CDR3, taken from reference TRBV7-6 and TRBJ2-5): GAGVSQSPRYKVTKRGQDVALRCDPISGHVSLYWYRQALGQGPEFLTYFNYEAQQDKSGLPNDRFSAERPEGSISTLTIQRTEQRDSAMYRCASSPRRTGQETQYFGPGTRLLVL.

V is TRBV2 and J is TRBJ1-6, with D uncertain. CDR3 length: 11 amino acids. Per the germline V gene, CDR1 is SNHLY and CDR2 is FYNNEI. V was cut by 6 bases and J by 7 bases, with 4 bases left in between. CDR3 amino acids: CASSVNSPLHF. Written as DNA, the CDR3 is TGTGCCAGCAGCGTAAATTCACCCCTCCACTTT.

This clone has more than one count but fewer than ten. The V and J genes are TRBV13 and TRBJ1-1, with D unclear. Germline assignment: CDR1 PRHDT and CDR2 FYEKMQ (reference sequence). The V end lost 5 bases, the J end lost 1 base, and 5 bases lay between the germline ends. The CDR3 is 12 residues long. The CDR3 DNA follows: TGTGCCAGCAGCCCGGGGAACACTGAAGCTTTCTTT. This encodes CASSPGNTEAFF. Filled out from reference TRBV13 and TRBJ1-1, the complete variable domain reads AAGVIQSPRHLIKEKRETATLKCYPIPRHDTVYWYQQGPGQDPQFLISFYEKMQSDKGSIPDRFSAQQFSDYHSELNMSSLELGDSALYFCASSPGNTEAFFGQGTRLTVV.

The rearrangement uses TRBV7-9 and TRBJ2-7, with 7 bases lining up with TRBD1. CDR3 length: 14 amino acids. Per germline, CDR1 SEHNR and CDR2 FQNEAQ (reference sequence). V shed 3 bases, J shed 3 bases, and the junction held 5 bases outside the gene matches. CDR3 bases: TGTGCCAGCAGCTTGGGACAGCTGATCTACGAGCAGTACTTC. The encoded protein is CASSLGQLIYEQYF.